The following is a TCR beta chain sequence with its context. This sample was included in a study of PD-L1 blockade in urothelial cancer. About the research overall: Blood drawn 3 weeks (second dose) and 6 weeks after treatment start was analyzed. Blood-derived samples held a median around 140,000 T cells.

The germline V gene encodes CDR1 MDHEN and CDR2 SYDVKM. V shed 3 bases and J 0 bases; nucleotides not matched to a gene: 5. This CDR3 is built from 17 residues. Measured with immunoSEQ multiplex PCR; TCRdb has only the in-frame clones, and not every one. The profile shows tens of thousands of clones, 80% to 90% of them singletons. The receptor comes from a man between 65 and 85 years old with urothelial cancer. The chain is built from TRBV28 and TRBJ2-7; TRBD2 agrees at 13 bases. Material: PBMCs, obtained around atezolizumab (anti-PD-L1) treatment. The CDR3 here is CASSLPLAGGLSYEQYF. In DNA form, the CDR3 reads TGTGCCAGCAGTTTGCCACTAGCGGGAGGGCTCTCCTACGAGCAGTACTTC.